This TCR beta chain was documented in a study of T cells after yellow fever vaccination. General study findings and limits: Sorted memory cells at day 0 lacked detectable levels of almost all vaccine-responding clonotypes.

This clonotype appeared many times. The CDR3 has 15 residues. Deletions cut 5 bases from V and 1 base from J, with 14 bases between. TCRdb analysed the 5' RACE reads with MiXCR anew, one entry per CDR3 protein. This table holds about 14,000 distinct CDR3 sequences, 7.3% found once. The rearrangement uses TRBV12-3 or TRBV12-4 and TRBJ1-2; maybe TRBD1 (5 bases). Sequencing used PBMCs, either bulk or a sorted T-cell subset (CD4+, CD8+, memory, or dextramer-sorted; not recorded which), obtained on the day of the yellow fever booster vaccination. The TCR comes from a man in his late teens or twenties who received the YFV17D yellow fever vaccine. CDR3 in amino acids: CASSAPIGGNYGYTF. The CDR3 DNA is TGTGCCAGCAGTGCCCCCATTGGGGGTAACTATGGCTACACCTTC.